This passage covers 6 T cell receptor beta chains from one sample sequenced in a study of T cells expressing NK-cell markers. TCRdb reprocessed the 5' RACE reads and reports one entry per CDR3 protein, with no DNA. The sample yields 130,000 to 150,000 distinct CDR3 sequences, of which the top ten take up roughly an eighth. Source material: blood T cells: a sorted CD56 or NKG2C T cell subset, CD4+ or CD8+ T cells, or bulk PBMC T cells (not recorded which). The receptors were gathered from a man aged 18 to 30 in good health.

V is TRBV12-3 or TRBV12-4 and J is TRBJ2-5; no DNA is available, so the TRBD2 call from TCRdb remains unchecked. The CDR3 consists of 19 residues. CDR3 loop: CASSLSPGLAEAGWETQYF.

The chain has TRBV12-3 or TRBV12-4 and TRBJ2-1. CDR3 size: 15 residues. The CDR3 loop reads CASSFTRLYYNEQFF.

V usage is TRBV15 and J usage is TRBJ2-1; TCRdb calls TRBD2, which cannot be checked without DNA. CDR3 size: 16 residues. The germline CDR1 and CDR2 sequences are LNHNV and YYDKDF (reference sequence). The CDR3 reads CATSREWREAYNEQFF.

The V call is TRBV6-5, the J call TRBJ1-5; TCRdb proposes TRBD1, but this gene call is untestable without DNA. CDR1 MNHEY and CDR2 SVGAGI come from the germline V gene. The CDR3 is 19 amino acids. The CDR3 loop reads CASSYGVTARKYSNQPQHF.

The rearrangement joins TRBV19 to TRBJ2-1; the D call of TRBD2 rests on TCRdb alone, since no DNA is present to check it. Looked up from germline, CDR1 is LNHDA and CDR2 is SQIVND (reference sequence). The CDR3 totals 15 residues. CDR3 protein: CASSISLAYGYEQFF.

The chain has TRBV11-2 and TRBJ2-5; TCRdb names TRBD1, which stays unverified in the absence of DNA. Germline V gene data show CDR1 as SGHAT and CDR2 as FQNNGV. The CDR3 covers 15 residues. CDR3 sequence reads: CASSYLVQGQETQYF. Based on the CDR3 plus reference TRBV11-2 and TRBJ2-5, the full variable domain is EAGVAQSPRYKIIEKRQSVAFWCNPISGHATLYWYQQILGQGPKLLIQFQNNGVVDDSQLPKDRFSAERLKGVDSTLKIQPAKLEDSAVYLCASSYLVQGQETQYFGPGTRLLVL.